This passage covers 24 T cell receptor beta chains from one sample sequenced in a study of blood T cell repertoires in COVID-19. Clones were read by immunoSEQ multiplex PCR, and TCRdb kept only the in-frame ones, dropping some. The sample records approximately 450,000 clones, 85% to 90% being singletons. Specimen: PBMCs or T cells enriched from blood (not recorded which). The source of these receptors is a man aged 25-45 years who had recovered from COVID-19.

J is TRBJ1-2 and V is TRBV28; 11 bases fit TRBD1. Germline CDR1 and CDR2: MDHEN and SYDVKM. V dropped 4 bases and J dropped 7; count of bases not matched to a gene: 11. The length of the CDR3 is 16 residues. The CDR3 nucleotides are TGTGCCAGCAGTTCCGACCCCGGACAGGGGGCCTCTGGCTACACCTTC. Translated, it gives CASSSDPGQGASGYTF.

The sample holds a few counts of this clone. The CDR3, as DNA: TGTGCCAGCAGCCCGACAGGGGGCCGAAGCAATCAGCCCCAGCATTTT. It is translated as CASSPTGGRSNQPQHF. This rearrangement joins TRBV7-6 to TRBJ1-5; TRBD1 matches 10 bases. This CDR3 region has 16 residues. CDR1 is SGHVS, CDR2 FNYEAQ, per germline. J lost 1 base, V lost 5 bases, and 5 bases had no gene match.

The V and J genes are TRBV11-2 and TRBJ2-7, with D possibly TRBD1 on 6 matching bases. The CDR3 totals 15 residues. Deletions cut 1 base from V and 2 bases from J, with 12 bases between. CDR1 SGHAT and CDR2 FQNNGV come from the germline V gene. The CDR3 bases are TGTGCCAGCAGCTTAGGGGACACCTCCCCCTACGAGCAGTACTTC. It specifies CASSLGDTSPYEQYF.

V usage is TRBV5-6 and J usage is TRBJ1-4, with 7 bases lining up with TRBD1. Trimming took 1 base from V and 2 from J; bases not matched to a gene: 8. CDR1 and CDR2 from the germline V gene are SGHDT and YYEEEE. The CDR3 loop spans 17 amino acids. The CDR3 DNA reads TGTGCCAGCAGCTTGAAGGTAAGGGGGCCCACTAATGAAAAACTGTTTTTT. Protein: CASSLKVRGPTNEKLFF.

This clone was recorded once. The rearrangement links TRBV7-8 to TRBJ1-4, with 11 bases identical to TRBD1. J gave up 7 bases and V 4 bases, and 2 bases lay outside the gene matches. The CDR3 contains 14 residues. Germline values: CDR1 SGHVS, CDR2 FQNEAQ. The CDR3 loop reads CASSWGQGGEKLFF. CDR3 nucleotides: TGTGCCAGCAGCTGGGGACAGGGGGGTGAAAAACTGTTTTTT.

The V gene is TRBV3-1 (or the pseudogene TRBV3-2), the J gene TRBJ1-5; D is undetermined. CDR1 LGHDT and CDR2 YNNKEL come from the germline V gene (reference sequence). The CDR3 is made up of 14 amino acids. Trimming shortened V by 1 base and J by 12 bases, and 16 bases separated the two germline ends. The CDR3 protein is CASSQASAGRVQHF. The CDR3 bases are TGTGCCAGCAGCCAAGCCAGCGCCGGGAGAGTCCAGCATTTT.

The chain carries TRBV28 and TRBJ2-7, with 7 bases that match TRBD1. CDR3 length: 14 amino acids. V shed 5 bases and J 3 bases; nucleotides not matched to a gene: 7. Per the germline V gene, CDR1 is MDHEN and CDR2 is SYDVKM. The DNA for the CDR3 is TGTGCCAGCAGTGGAAAGGGACAGCTCTACGAGCAGTACTTC. Protein: CASSGKGQLYEQYF.

This clone was seen a single time. Other DNA sequences within the sample encode an identical CDR3. V and J are TRBV7-9 and TRBJ2-3; D is undetermined. CDR1 is SEHNR and CDR2 is FQNEAQ in the germline V gene (reference sequence). The CDR3 is 12 residues long. The V gene lost 4 bases and the J gene lost 0 bases, with 2 bases spanning the gap. CDR3 region: CASSSSTDTQYF. CDR3 DNA sequence: TGTGCCAGCAGCTCAAGCACAGATACGCAGTATTTT.

The V call is TRBV14, the J call TRBJ2-3; 10 bases agree with TRBD2. CDR1 SGHDN and CDR2 FVKESK come from the germline V gene. CDR3 length: 16 amino acids. V lost 3 bases and J lost 6; bases outside the gene matches: 9. This CDR3 is CASSQKAGGRSDTQYF. CDR3 nucleotide sequence: TGTGCCAGCAGCCAGAAAGCGGGAGGGCGATCGGATACGCAGTATTTT.

The J gene is TRBJ2-1, the V gene TRBV11-2; D call uncertain. CDR3 length: 15 residues. V was shortened by 1 base and J by 4 bases, with 11 bases between the two germline ends. Germline assignment: CDR1 SGHAT and CDR2 FQNNGV. The CDR3 loop reads CASSLGLEYYNEQFF. The CDR3 nucleotides read TGTGCCAGCAGCTTAGGGCTAGAATATTACAATGAGCAGTTCTTC. The complete variable domain, with remaining parts taken from reference TRBV11-2 and TRBJ2-1, reads EAGVAQSPRYKIIEKRQSVAFWCNPISGHATLYWYQQILGQGPKLLIQFQNNGVVDDSQLPKDRFSAERLKGVDSTLKIQPAKLEDSAVYLCASSLGLEYYNEQFFGPGTRLTVL.

The rearrangement joins TRBV6-6 to TRBJ2-7, with TRBD2 matching 9 bases. Germline CDR1 and CDR2: MNHNY and SVGAGI (reference sequence). With V trimmed by 6 bases and J by 6 bases, 9 bases remained unmatched. The CDR3 is 14 amino acids. CDR3 in amino acids: CASSRQGTSFEQYF. The CDR3 nucleotides read TGTGCCAGCAGCCGACAAGGGACTAGCTTCGAGCAGTACTTC.

The rearrangement joins TRBV27 to TRBJ1-2; maybe TRBD1 (6 bases). The CDR3 has 15 residues. The V end lost 10 bases, the J end lost 7 bases, and 25 bases lay between the germline ends. The germline gives CDR1 MNHEY, CDR2 SMNVEV (reference sequence). The CDR3 nucleotides read TGTGCCACCGTCCGGGACGGGACAAAAATCACTGGCTACACCTTC. It specifies CATVRDGTKITGYTF.

The chain employs TRBV7-2 and TRBJ1-4; the match to TRBD1 covers 8 bases. Germline V gene sequence: CDR1 SGHTA, CDR2 FQGNSA. This CDR3 has 12 residues. The ends lost 5 bases at V and 11 bases at J; junction bases unmatched: 4. This CDR3 reads CASSRNRGKLFF. The CDR3 DNA reads TGTGCCAGCAGCCGTAACAGGGGGAAACTGTTTTTT.

This chain connects TRBV2 to TRBJ1-5, with D uncertain. V lost 5 bases and J lost 3, with 8 bases in between. Germline CDR1 reads SNHLY; CDR2 reads FYNNEI. The CDR3 runs 13 residues. CDR3 DNA sequence: TGTGCCAGCAGTATACAACCCAATCAGCCCCAGCATTTT. Protein: CASSIQPNQPQHF.

In DNA form, the CDR3 reads TGTGCCAGCACAACTTCCACCAATTCACCCCTCCACTTT. Amino acids: CASTTSTNSPLHF. The chain links TRBV2 to TRBJ1-6; no clear D gene. The CDR3 is 13 amino acids. Germline V CDR1 and CDR2: SNHLY, FYNNEI. The ends were cut back, 7 bases at V and 7 bases at J, with 11 bases in the middle.

V gene TRBV4-2 combines with J gene TRBJ1-3; D might be TRBD1 (5 bases). Germline V gives CDR1 LGHNA, CDR2 YNFKEQ. Deletions cut 0 bases from V and 0 bases from J, with 15 bases between. The CDR3 covers 18 residues. The CDR3 reads CASSQEGPETYSGNTIYF. The CDR3 DNA sequence: TGTGCCAGCAGCCAAGAGGGGCCGGAGACTTACTCTGGAAACACCATATATTTT.

The chain is built from TRBV29-1 and TRBJ2-1, with D possibly matching TRBD2 (7 bases). Per the germline V gene, CDR1 is SQVTM and CDR2 is ANQGSEA. V was trimmed by 6 bases and J by 9 bases, leaving 21 bases between them. The CDR3 spans 14 residues. Here the CDR3 DNA reads TGCAGCGTGAGGCCGAGCGGGACATTCGCTGAGCAGTTCTTC. This gives the protein CSVRPSGTFAEQFF.

Concerning this clone itself: One end of the junction varies from germline; a read error may be responsible. The chain has TRBV25-1 and TRBJ2-2, with D possibly TRBD2 on 6 matching bases. The length of the CDR3 is 14 residues. Germline CDR1 is MGHDK and CDR2 is SYGVNS. CDR3 amino acids: CVSSEHPGAGELFF. For the CDR3, the DNA is TGTGTCAGCAGTGAACATCCGGGGGCCGGGGAGCTGTTTTTT.

This clone was recorded a few times. The V and J genes are TRBV11-2 and TRBJ2-3, with 7 nucleotides matching TRBD1. There are 15 residues in the CDR3. Germline V gene sequence: CDR1 SGHAT, CDR2 FQNNGV. Germline trimming cut 1 base from V and 3 bases from J; bases unmatched to any gene: 4. CDR3 coding DNA: TGTGCCAGCAGCTTAGGTGACAGGGCGACAGATACGCAGTATTTT. This gives the protein CASSLGDRATDTQYF.

This chain links TRBV12-3 or TRBV12-4 with TRBJ1-2; D is ambiguous. This CDR3 spans 13 amino acids. Deletions cut 1 base from V and 4 bases from J, with 7 bases between. The CDR3 sequence: CASSLGSIYGYTF. In DNA, the CDR3 is TGTGCCAGCAGTTTAGGGAGTATCTATGGCTACACCTTC.

The chain uses TRBV27 and TRBJ2-5; D is unresolved. Trimming left V 9 bases short and J 5 bases short, with 16 bases between. The germline gives CDR1 MNHEY, CDR2 SMNVEV (reference sequence). The CDR3 sequence is 13 residues long. CDR3 protein: CASTNGLSETQYF. CDR3 in DNA: TGTGCCAGTACCAATGGGCTATCGGAGACCCAGTACTTC.

The rearrangement links TRBV27 to TRBJ1-2; the D gene is possibly TRBD1 (5 bases). The ends were cut back, 5 bases at V and 1 base at J, with 8 bases in the middle. CDR3 length: 13 residues. Germline CDR1 MNHEY, CDR2 SMNVEV (reference sequence). CDR3 sequence: CASSLQVNYGYTF. In DNA, the CDR3 is TGTGCCAGCAGTCTACAGGTTAACTATGGCTACACCTTC.

The rearrangement joins TRBV12-5 to TRBJ2-1, with 12 bases that match TRBD1. The ends lost 2 bases at V and 0 bases at J; junction bases unmatched: 2. Germline CDR1 and CDR2: LGHNT and FRNRAP. This CDR3 contains 17 residues. The CDR3 bases are TGTGCTAGTGGTTTGAGGGGACAGGGGGCCTCCTACAATGAGCAGTTCTTC. It translates to CASGLRGQGASYNEQFF. The full variable domain, completed using reference TRBV12-5 and TRBJ2-1, is DARVTQTPRHKVTEMGQEVTMRCQPILGHNTVFWYRQTMMQGLELLAYFRNRAPLDDSGMPKDRFSAEMPDATLATLKIQPSEPRDSAVYFCASGLRGQGASYNEQFFGPGTRLTVL.

CDR3 loop: CASSGGTGADNEQYF. The CDR3 DNA reads TGCGCCAGCAGTGGAGGGACGGGAGCGGATAACGAGCAGTACTTC. This rearrangement joins TRBV10-1 to TRBJ2-7, with D perhaps TRBD2 (6 bases). Germline CDR1 WNHNN, CDR2 SYGVQD (reference sequence). This CDR3 contains 15 residues. Deletions cut 4 bases from V and 5 bases from J, with 18 bases between.